The 8 T cell receptor beta chains presented below share a single source sample, sequenced in a study of neoadjuvant anti-PD-1 for oral cavity cancer. Data came from immunoSEQ multiplex PCR; TCRdb stores just in-frame clones and leaves some out. The sample lists about 61,000 clones, roughly 80% occurring once. This specimen consisted of PBMCs, obtained before nivolumab (anti-PD-1) treatment. These receptors were taken from a person aged 40 to 85 with oral cavity squamous cell carcinoma.

The chain is built from TRBV7-2 and TRBJ1-5, with a weak D call TRBD1 (6 bases). Trimming removed 0 bases at V and 7 bases at J, with 10 bases between. This CDR3 is 14 amino acids long. Germline V CDR1 and CDR2: SGHTA, FQGNSA. The CDR3 DNA follows: TGTGCCAGCAGCTTAGCCGGGGGGCTCCAGCCCCAGCATTTT. Residues: CASSLAGGLQPQHF.

This chain connects TRBV6-5 to TRBJ2-3; the D is unclear. This CDR3 comprises 14 residues. Germline CDR1 MNHEY, CDR2 SVGAGI. V was clipped by 8 bases and J by 2 bases, with 14 bases between them. The CDR3 is CASHQAKPTDTQYF. CDR3 DNA sequence: TGTGCCAGCCACCAAGCTAAGCCCACAGATACGCAGTATTTT.

V usage is TRBV6-6 and J usage is TRBJ2-7; 9 nucleotides match TRBD1. The CDR3 loop spans 12 amino acids. The germline V gene has CDR1 MNHNY and CDR2 SVGAGI (reference sequence). The trim removed 7 bases at V and 3 bases at J, leaving 1 base unmatched. The CDR3 sequence: CASTDRGYEQYF. DNA of the CDR3: TGTGCCAGCACGGACAGGGGCTACGAGCAGTACTTC.

This clone was seen only a few times. The rearrangement links TRBV7-2 to TRBJ2-1; D gene uncertain. CDR3 length: 16 residues. The V end lost 2 bases, the J end lost 2 bases, and 13 bases lay between the germline ends. CDR1 is SGHTA, CDR2 FQGNSA, per germline. The CDR3: CASSLSRARPYNEQFF. For the CDR3, the DNA is TGTGCCAGCAGCTTATCACGGGCGAGACCCTACAATGAGCAGTTCTTC.

The CDR3, as DNA: TGTGCCAGCAGTTACCAGCCGGGACAGGAACATGGCTACACCTTC. Translated: CASSYQPGQEHGYTF. The chain combines TRBV6-6 with TRBJ1-2; TRBD1 aligns across 8 bases. The CDR3 extends over 15 amino acids. Germline V CDR1 and CDR2: MNHNY, SVGAGI (reference sequence). J was trimmed by 6 bases and V by 2 bases; bases with no gene match: 8.

The chain has TRBV6-4 and TRBJ1-5, with 7 bases matching TRBD1. V lost 6 bases to trimming and J lost 0 bases; unmatched junction nucleotides: 11. This CDR3 contains 17 residues. Per the germline V gene, CDR1 is MRHNA and CDR2 is SNTAGT. The chain's CDR3 is CASRGGGQAYSNQPQHF. Written as DNA, the CDR3 is TGTGCCAGCAGGGGCGGAGGACAGGCCTATAGCAATCAGCCCCAGCATTTT.

The CDR3 region is CASSLLAYNEQFF. CDR3 nucleotide sequence: TGCGCCAGCAGCTTGCTGGCCTACAATGAGCAGTTCTTC. The chain links TRBV5-1 to TRBJ2-1; no firm D call. V gave up 1 base and J gave up 2 bases, with 4 bases separating them. The germline V gene encodes CDR1 SGHRS and CDR2 YFSETQ. This CDR3 has 13 amino acids.

The V gene is TRBV28, the J gene TRBJ2-1, with a tentative D call TRBD2 (5 bases). CDR1 and CDR2 (germline): MDHEN, SYDVKM. The length of the CDR3 is 16 residues. The V end lost 3 bases, the J end lost 2 bases, and 14 bases lay between the germline ends. The CDR3 reads CASSLSSGYPYNEQFF. The CDR3 DNA reads TGTGCCAGCAGTTTGAGTTCGGGGTATCCCTACAATGAGCAGTTCTTC.